These T cell receptor beta chains were read from a single sample in a study of blood T cell repertoires in COVID-19. Measured with immunoSEQ multiplex PCR; TCRdb has only the in-frame clones, and not every one. The sample shows 150,000 to 180,000 clones, under 95% of them seen only once. Sequencing input: peripheral blood. The receptors stem from a man aged 45-65 years with acute or convalescent COVID-19. CDR3s include the opening cysteine and the closing phenylalanine or tryptophan. D genes are given only for firm matches. Only part of the rows carry a size: once, few, many, or a class if the clone is expanded.

d_gene	abundance	v_gene	j_gene	CDR3aa	CDR3nt
-	few	TRBV5-5	TRBJ1-3	CASSLWLLTSSGNTIYF	TGTGCCAGCAGCTTGTGGTTGCTGACATCCTCTGGAAACACCATATATTTT
-	-	TRBV5-1	TRBJ2-7	CASSEQGPYYEQYF	TGCGCCAGCAGCGAACAGGGTCCCTACTACGAGCAGTACTTC
TRBD1	once	TRBV27	TRBJ1-4	CASRTGSEKLFF	TGTGCCAGTAGGACAGGTTCAGAAAAACTGTTTTTT
TRBD2	-	TRBV5-4	TRBJ2-7	CASSLAQRGSYEQYF	TGTGCCAGCAGCTTGGCCCAGCGGGGCTCCTACGAGCAGTACTTC
-	once	TRBV10-3	TRBJ1-2	CAIQDTTVIYGYTF	TGTGCCATCCAAGATACGACAGTAATCTATGGCTACACCTTC
-	-	TRBV27	TRBJ1-6	CASSLYNSPLHF	TGTGCCAGCAGTCTATATAATTCACCCCTCCACTTT
TRBD2	-	TRBV2	TRBJ2-5	CASSGPSGLAAETTQYF	TGTGCCAGCAGTGGCCCCTCCGGACTAGCCGCAGAAACGACCCAGTACTTC
-	-	TRBV7-3	TRBJ2-2	CASQRAANTGELFF	TGTGCCAGCCAGCGGGCCGCGAACACCGGGGAGCTGTTTTTT
-	-	TRBV3-1/TRBV3-2	TRBJ1-4	CASSRVTGRDEKLFF	TGTGCCAGCAGCCGAGTTACAGGGAGGGATGAAAAACTGTTTTTT
-	-	TRBV13	TRBJ1-1	CASSHSRGTDTEAFF	TGTGCCAGCAGCCACAGCCGCGGGACGGACACTGAAGCTTTCTTT